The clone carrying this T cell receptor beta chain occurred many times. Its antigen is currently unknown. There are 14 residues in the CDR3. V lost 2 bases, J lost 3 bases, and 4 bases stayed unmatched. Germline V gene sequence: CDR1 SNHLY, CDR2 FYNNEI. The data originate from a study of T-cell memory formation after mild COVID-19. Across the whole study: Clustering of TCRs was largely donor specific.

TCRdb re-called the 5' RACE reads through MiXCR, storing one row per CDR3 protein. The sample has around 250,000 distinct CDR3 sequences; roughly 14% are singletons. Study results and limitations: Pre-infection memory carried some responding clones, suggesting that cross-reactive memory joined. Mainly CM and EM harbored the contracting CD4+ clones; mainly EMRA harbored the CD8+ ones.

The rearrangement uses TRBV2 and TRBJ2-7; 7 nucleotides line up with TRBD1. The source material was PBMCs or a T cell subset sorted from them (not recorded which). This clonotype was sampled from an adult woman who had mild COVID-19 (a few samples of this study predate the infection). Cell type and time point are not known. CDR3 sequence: CASSEQGVGYEQYF. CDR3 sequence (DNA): TGTGCCAGCAGTGAACAGGGGGTGGGCTACGAGCAGTACTTC.